The entry that follows covers one T cell receptor beta chain sequence. Its target is unknown. This sample stems from a study of T-cell memory formation after mild COVID-19. The wider study: Clusters of TCRs were largely donor specific. General study results and limits: Mainly CM and EM harbored the contracting CD4+ clones; mainly EMRA harbored the CD8+ ones. The second-wave clones peaking on day 37 were not confirmed as SARS-CoV-2-specific.

The germline gives CDR1 SGHRS, CDR2 YFSETQ. With 4 bases clipped from V and 5 bases from J, the junction kept 5 bases outside the gene matches. This CDR3 has 13 residues. TCRdb reanalysed the 5' RACE reads using MiXCR and keeps one entry per CDR3 protein. This sample has 550,000 to 650,000 distinct CDR3 sequences; 17% occur once, and the top ten carry about 8.1%. Input material: PBMCs or a T cell subset sorted from them (not recorded which). V and J are TRBV5-1 and TRBJ2-5; the match to TRBD2 covers 7 bases. The sequence was collected from an adult woman who had mild COVID-19 (a few samples of this study predate the infection). Cell type and time point are not known. The CDR3 loop reads CASSGGGTETQYF. For the CDR3, the DNA is TGCGCCAGCAGCGGGGGGGGGACGGAGACCCAGTACTTC.